Below are 18 T cell receptor beta chains sequenced from a single sample in a study of T-cell reconstitution after alpha-beta-depleted transplantation in children. This sample's TCRbeta library carried unique molecular identifier barcodes. A single record per CDR3 protein comes from TCRdb applying MiXCR to the PCR reads. This sample carries 670,000 or so distinct CDR3 sequences, about an eighth of them seen once, and the ten largest clones take around 0.76%. Sequenced here: PBMCs, sampled before TCRalphabeta/CD19-depleted stem cell transplant. The receptors shown here come from a girl aged 2-10 years with congenital amegakaryocytic thrombocytopenia, due to receive a stem cell transplant.

Many counts were recorded for this clonotype. The V gene is TRBV28, the J gene TRBJ1-2, with TRBD1 matching over 7 bases. The CDR3 runs 14 residues. The V segment lost 4 bases and the J segment 8 bases; nucleotides outside the gene matches: 10. Per the germline V gene, CDR1 is MDHEN and CDR2 is SYDVKM. CDR3 loop: CASSSDGQAEGYTF. The CDR3 region has the DNA TGTGCCAGCAGTTCCGACGGACAGGCTGAAGGCTACACCTTC.

This clonotype was found a few times. The chain recombines TRBV3-1 with TRBJ2-2, with D maybe TRBD1 (5 bases). V gave up 0 bases and J gave up 1 base, with 15 bases separating them. The germline CDR1 and CDR2 sequences are LGHDT and YNNKEL (reference sequence). CDR3 length: 18 residues. In nucleotides, the CDR3 is TGTGCCAGCAGCCAAGATACCCAGGGAACCATGAACACCGGGGAGCTGTTTTTT. Its protein product is CASSQDTQGTMNTGELFF.

This clonotype occurred many times. The genes are TRBV20-1 and TRBJ2-3, with a tentative D call TRBD2 (6 bases). Trimming took off 2 bases at V and 2 bases at J, with 11 bases between the two ends. The CDR3 spans 14 residues. Germline V gene lookup returns CDR1 DFQATT and CDR2 SNEGSKA (reference sequence). The CDR3 DNA reads as TGCAGTGCTAGAAGGAGGGCCTCCACAGATACGCAGTATTTT. Protein: CSARRRASTDTQYF.

The chain uses TRBV14 and TRBJ2-7; 10 nucleotides line up with TRBD2. The length of the CDR3 is 14 residues. With V trimmed by 1 base and J by 7 bases, 4 bases remained unmatched. Looked up from germline, CDR1 is SGHDN and CDR2 is FVKESK. CDR3 in DNA: TGTGCCAGCAGCCAAGTAGCGGGAGGTGGTGAGCAGTACTTC. This encodes CASSQVAGGGEQYF.

The chain recombines TRBV4-1 with TRBJ2-3, with 7 positions matching TRBD1. V lost 5 bases, J lost 1 base, and 6 bases stayed unmatched. Germline V gene lookup returns CDR1 MGHRA and CDR2 YSYEKL. The CDR3 runs to 15 residues. The CDR3 here is CASSLGQDRTDTQYF. CDR3 in DNA: TGCGCCAGCAGCTTAGGACAGGACCGCACAGATACGCAGTATTTT.

This clonotype occurred a few times. The chain is built from TRBV5-1 and TRBJ2-2, with D possibly TRBD1 on 6 matching bases. There are 15 residues in the CDR3. Germline V gene lookup returns CDR1 SGHRS and CDR2 YFSETQ. Trimming stripped 1 base from V and 7 bases from J, with 14 bases between. The CDR3 nucleotides are TGCGCCAGCAGCTTGTGGACAGAAAAAGACGGGGAGCTGTTTTTT. This encodes CASSLWTEKDGELFF.

The sample holds many counts of this clonotype. J is TRBJ2-7 and V is TRBV5-1, with D possibly TRBD2 on 6 matching bases. The CDR3 spans 13 residues. Germline CDR1 is SGHRS and CDR2 is YFSETQ. Trimming stripped 4 bases from V and 3 bases from J, with 11 bases between. The CDR3, as DNA: TGCGCCAGCAGCCTCCGGACTAACTACGAGCAGTACTTC. Encoded protein: CASSLRTNYEQYF.

This clonotype was observed a few times. The chain uses TRBV29-1 and TRBJ2-1; the D gene is possibly TRBD1 (5 bases). V lost 7 bases and J lost 8, with 15 bases in between. The CDR3 totals 12 residues. Germline CDR1 is SQVTM and CDR2 is ANQGSEA. The DNA of the CDR3 is TGCAGCGCCAAAATCAGGGAACATGAGCAGTTCTTC. Translation: CSAKIREHEQFF.

This clonotype was seen repeatedly, ten times or more. This chain connects TRBV4-1 to TRBJ1-1; D gene ambiguous. The ends were cut back, 3 bases at V and 2 bases at J, with 19 bases in the middle. The CDR3 contains 17 residues. Germline lookup yields CDR1 MGHRA and CDR2 YSYEKL. CDR3 region: CASSHYPDPYSNTEAFF. CDR3 DNA: TGCGCCAGCAGCCATTACCCCGACCCGTACAGTAACACTGAAGCTTTCTTT.

Ten or more counts support this clonotype. This chain links TRBV20-1 with TRBJ2-1; D gene uncertain. The V gene's germline CDR1 is DFQATT and CDR2 SNEGSKA (reference sequence). The CDR3 spans 15 residues. Deletions cut 0 bases from V and 6 bases from J, with 15 bases between. Here the CDR3 reads CSARDERPAGNEQFF. For the CDR3, the DNA is TGCAGTGCTAGAGATGAACGGCCGGCTGGCAATGAGCAGTTCTTC.

This clonotype was seen a handful of times. The chain carries TRBV2 and TRBJ2-1, with 13 bases identical to TRBD2. The CDR3 is made up of 14 amino acids. V lost 8 bases, J lost 7 bases, and 5 bases stayed unmatched. In germline, CDR1 is SNHLY, CDR2 FYNNEI. DNA of the CDR3: TGTGCCAGCCTGGGACTAGCGGGAAGGAATGAGCAGTTCTTC. The encoded protein is CASLGLAGRNEQFF.

This clonotype was counted between two and nine times. The gene calls are TRBV7-9 and TRBJ2-5; D is perhaps TRBD1 (6 bases). Trimming shortened V by 3 bases and J by 9 bases, and 11 bases separated the two germline ends. The CDR3 consists of 12 residues. In germline, CDR1 is SEHNR, CDR2 FQNEAQ (reference sequence). The CDR3 sequence is CASSFTGKAQYF. In DNA form, the CDR3 reads TGTGCCAGCAGCTTCACAGGGAAGGCCCAGTACTTC.

This clonotype was detected only a few times. The V and J genes are TRBV20-1 and TRBJ2-1; 10 bases match TRBD1. This CDR3 has 14 amino acids. In germline, CDR1 is DFQATT, CDR2 SNEGSKA (reference sequence). The V and J ends lost 6 bases and 2 bases, in that order; junction bases with no gene match: 4. The CDR3 is CSAFGQGAYNEQFF. In DNA form, the CDR3 reads TGCAGTGCCTTCGGACAGGGGGCCTACAATGAGCAGTTCTTC.

This clonotype was seen a handful of times. The chain couples TRBV12-3 or TRBV12-4 to TRBJ2-1; TRBD2 agrees at 15 bases. The CDR3 is 16 residues long. J lost 6 bases, V lost 5 bases, and 5 bases had no gene match. CDR3 residues: CASSTPGLAGGNEQFF. CDR3 nucleotide sequence: TGTGCCAGCAGTACCCCGGGACTAGCGGGAGGCAATGAGCAGTTCTTC.

This clonotype was seen many times. The chain employs TRBV5-6 and TRBJ2-7, with unresolved D. Per germline, CDR1 SGHDT and CDR2 YYEEEE. CDR3 length equals 14 residues. Trimming pared 2 bases from V and 5 bases from J, leaving 14 bases between. CDR3 region: CASSFAAGTHEQYF. DNA for the CDR3: TGTGCCAGCAGCTTTGCGGCAGGAACCCACGAGCAGTACTTC. Complete variable domain (other parts from reference TRBV5-6 and TRBJ2-7): DAGVTQSPTHLIKTRGQQVTLRCSPKSGHDTVSWYQQALGQGPQFIFQYYEEEERQRGNFPDRFSGHQFPNYSSELNVNALLLGDSALYLCASSFAAGTHEQYFGPGTRLTVT.

This clonotype was seen repeatedly, ten times or more. V usage is TRBV12-3 or TRBV12-4 and J usage is TRBJ1-1, with TRBD1 as a possible D gene (5 bases). The CDR3 runs to 14 residues. V gave up 6 bases and J gave up 5 bases, with 16 bases separating them. The CDR3 protein is CASSPLRVRTEAFF. For the CDR3, the DNA is TGTGCCAGCAGCCCACTCAGGGTAAGGACTGAAGCTTTCTTT.

The chain uses TRBV15 and TRBJ1-4; D not certain. There are 12 residues in the CDR3. Germline V gene sequence: CDR1 LNHNV, CDR2 YYDKDF (reference sequence). V lost 0 bases and J lost 7, with 3 bases in between. CDR3: CATSREVEKLFF. CDR3 DNA sequence: TGTGCCACCAGCAGAGAGGTTGAAAAACTGTTTTTT.

This clonotype showed up many times. V gene TRBV7-8 combines with J gene TRBJ2-5; no definite D call. CDR3 length: 13 residues. CDR1 and CDR2 from the germline V gene are SGHVS and FQNEAQ. V lost 5 bases to trimming and J lost 3 bases, with 10 bases between them. The CDR3: CASSRGWKETQYF. The CDR3 nucleotides read TGTGCCAGCAGCCGCGGTTGGAAAGAGACCCAGTACTTC.